The clone carrying this TCR beta chain was seen only a few times. Its antigen is currently unknown. Primers used in a second PCR of about 6 to 11 cycles were a sample-barcoded 5' primer and a J-beta primer mix. A 12-random-nucleotide template-switch adaptor tagged each cDNA molecule. A single record per CDR3 protein comes from TCRdb applying MiXCR to the 5' RACE reads. There are roughly 800,000 distinct CDR3 sequences in the sample; around 36% occur only once, and 13% lies in the top ten. The germline gives CDR1 DFQATT, CDR2 SNEGSKA (reference sequence). The CDR3 sequence is 13 residues long. After removal of 5 bases from V and 4 bases from J, the junction contained 5 bases not matched to a gene. This sample is drawn from a study of blood T cells in healthy people across ages. Across the study: With template switching, about one barcoded beta molecule was captured per two T cells. General study points: CMV status of donors was unknown, possibly confounding expanded clonotype changes.

Each donor supplied roughly 9.2 milliliters of peripheral blood. The chain links TRBV20-1 to TRBJ1-2; 9 bases map to TRBD1. The sequenced material came from blood. The clonotype originates from a man aged 18 to 35 in good health. This CDR3 is CSAGMTGGYGYTF. CDR3 nucleotide sequence: TGCAGTGCTGGAATGACAGGGGGCTATGGCTACACCTTC.